The TCR beta chain under discussion was sequenced for a study of neurological immune-mediated disorders. There are many counts of this clonotype. Trimming removed 5 bases from V and 6 bases from J, with 8 bases in between. The germline V gene encodes CDR1 SEHNR and CDR2 FQNEAQ (reference sequence). This CDR3 region has 11 residues. TCRdb passed the 5' RACE reads through MiXCR, listing each CDR3 protein once. This sample has 77,000 or so distinct CDR3 sequences; around a tenth occur once, and the top ten carry 1.5% to 2%. This TCR was sampled from a middle-aged man in good health. V is TRBV7-9 and J is TRBJ2-7; D not resolved. The sample was PBMCs. The CDR3 is CASSMPGEQYF. CDR3 in DNA: TGTGCCAGCAGCATGCCTGGCGAGCAGTACTTC.